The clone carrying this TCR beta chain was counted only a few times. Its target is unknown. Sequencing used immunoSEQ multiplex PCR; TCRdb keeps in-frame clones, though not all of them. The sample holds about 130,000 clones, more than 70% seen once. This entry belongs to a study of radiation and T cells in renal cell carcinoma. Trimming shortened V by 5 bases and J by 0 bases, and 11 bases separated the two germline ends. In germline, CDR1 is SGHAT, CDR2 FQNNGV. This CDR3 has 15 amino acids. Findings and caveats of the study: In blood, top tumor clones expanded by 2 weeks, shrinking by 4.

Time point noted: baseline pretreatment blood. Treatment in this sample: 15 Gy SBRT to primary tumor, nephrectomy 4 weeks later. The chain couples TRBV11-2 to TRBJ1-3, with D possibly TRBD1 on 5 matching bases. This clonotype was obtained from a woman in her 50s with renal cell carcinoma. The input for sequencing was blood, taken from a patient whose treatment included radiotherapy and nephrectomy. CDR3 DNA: TGTGCCAGCAGCCCTGGGGCCAGCTCTGGAAACACCATATATTTT. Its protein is CASSPGASSGNTIYF.